A single TCR beta chain is shown here with its context. Antigen: not known. The data stem from a study of OX40 agonist ivuxolimab in advanced cancers. About the study: Partial responses occurred in Three dose-escalation patients, one with hepatocellular carcinoma and two with cutaneous melanoma.

CDR1 is SGHVS, CDR2 FQNEAQ, per germline. V was pared by 4 bases and J by 10 bases, with 11 bases between. The CDR3 totals 12 residues. Study-level points and caveats: Low clonal expansion, among the lowest seen, marked partial responders at 0.1-3.0 mg/kg.

Only in-frame clones appear in the TCRdb table, and some are missing; sequencing was by immunoSEQ multiplex PCR. Of about 60,000 clones detected, 83% appear once; the ten largest clones hold 0.7%. The sequences come from CD4+ or CD8+ T cells sorted from blood, collected in a trial of the OX40 agonist ivuxolimab. The chain links TRBV7-8 to TRBJ2-1; D possibly corresponds to TRBD1 (5 bases). This TCR was recovered from an adult with an advanced solid tumor such as melanoma, head and neck, liver or kidney cancer. Here the CDR3 DNA reads TGTGCCAGCAGCTCCAGGGAATACGAGCAGTTCTTC. Its protein is CASSSREYEQFF.